This T cell receptor beta chain was recorded in a study of shared clonotypes between healthy human individuals (TCRdb year 2020). Regarding the research as a whole: The cohort included three men and a couple of women between 18 and 49 years of age. Leukapheresis yielded between about 0.9 and 8.9 billion PBMCs per donor. Different laboratories and diverse techniques were used to prepare libraries and sequence TCR repertoires, to increase sequencing depth and limit assay-specific biases. The study deeply sequenced blood TCR repertoires of five healthy adults to estimate repertoire size and the extent of clonotype sharing between individuals. For each donor, CD4 naive and CD4 memory were each given three plates, CD8 naive was given two plates, and CD8 memory was given one plate. The paper's findings and limits, for the study overall: Sampling was restricted to blood, and TCR repertoires in tissue are likely to differ from TCR repertoires in blood. Naive subsets generally had larger estimated clonotype richness than memory subsets did. Compared with non-shared clonotypes, clonotypes shared by all four sorted-subset donors had higher generation probabilities. Incomplete sequencing was indicated by rarefaction of sorted-subset datasets, despite the large sequencing depth. Across a handful of donors, around 5% of naive CD4, approximately 3.6% of naive CD8, around 2.1% of memory CD4, and about 0.4% of memory CD8 clonotypes were shared. The small number of donors limited the genetic and exposure-history diversity represented. Pairwise subsampling led to the expectation that sequencing depth would affect the degree of clonotype sharing among donors.

Donors were healthy HIV-negative adults with no recently reported acute infections or vaccinations. Every donor was a Caucasian adult residing in Nashville, Tennessee, USA. Magnetic negative selection was used to enrich CD4+ T cells, after which naive cells were positively selected on CD45RA and the negative fraction became the memory subset. Blood was obtained by leukapheresis, after which PBMCs were separated by Ficoll-Histopaque density gradient centrifugation and cryopreserved in liquid nitrogen vapor phase. Analytical flow cytometry was used to check the purity and quantity of every magnetically sorted T cell population. Genomic DNA was isolated from every sorted fraction and measured by UV absorbance on a Nanodrop 2000c. The CDR3 measures 14 amino acids from cysteine to phenylalanine. Just CDR3 DNA is preserved here, 42 bases in frame from base 1. CDR1 MDHEN and CDR2 SYDVKM were looked up in the germline V gene. The germline ends are 17 bases apart after V is trimmed by 11 bases and J by 1 base.

Using the deep immunoSEQ assay, TCR CDR3 regions were amplified from genomic DNA by multiplex PCR. Extracted genomic DNA from each cell subset was spread evenly across all wells of several immunoSEQ 96-well plates, with each plate serving as a replicate. For sorted subsets, 150 to 250 ng of genomic DNA, equivalent to 30,000 or so T cell genomes, went into each replicate PCR. The purified libraries were quantified using a Qubit 3.0 fluorometer, sized with a Bioanalyzer 2100, and then quantified again using the KAPA Library Quantification kit. Each immunoSEQ 96-well plate was sequenced on its own single-read 150-cycle Illumina NextSeq 550 flow cell. In the source study's methods: The immunoSEQ output contained only junctional sequences without quality scores, so filtering could not match that applied to full-length reads. Sequences were annotated with PyIR, a Python wrapper for IgBLAST v1.9, and V/J genes and CDR3 were assigned using IMGT germline references. Reads with weak V/J assignments (E-value above 1e-6), missing CDR3, stop codons, out-of-frame junctions, or ambiguous translated residues were removed. V3J clonotypes were defined as sequences sharing the same inferred V gene, J gene, and CDR3 amino acid sequence. Percentage overlap between repertoires was computed as shared unique clonotypes divided by the size of the smaller repertoire. Richness of each repertoire was evaluated using RTK rarefaction, the Chao1 estimator, and Recon v2.1 estimates of unobserved clonotypes. OLGA was used to compute generation probabilities for all TCRbeta clonotypes that the gDNA method yielded from several donors. This is the immuneACCESS table as TCRdb keeps it, with only in-frame sequences that have V and J called. A part of the clones is gone; compared with another copy, unresolved V genes explain less than half, and the rest is unexplained. The V and J calls and clone size are taken from that table; D and trimming were inferred from the DNA. The sample table contains about 1 million clones; only one count was recorded for 65% to 75% of them. Clones ranked in the top ten supply approximately 1.5% of the sample.

For this clone: Its recognized antigen is unknown. Nothing much larger sits one base from this clone, and base qualities are not available.

The origin of this receptor is a man aged 18 to 35 in good health. Sequencing was performed on memory CD4+ T cells sorted from blood. The intended sense of this specimen's cell subset or site label: CD45RA-negative fraction. In this chain, TRBV28 is recombined with TRBJ1-1, with TRBD1 perhaps the D gene, on 5 matching bases. Read as DNA, the sequence is TGTGCCGCCCAGCGGGGGGACGCGAACACTGAAGCTTTCTTT. It specifies CAAQRGDANTEAFF.